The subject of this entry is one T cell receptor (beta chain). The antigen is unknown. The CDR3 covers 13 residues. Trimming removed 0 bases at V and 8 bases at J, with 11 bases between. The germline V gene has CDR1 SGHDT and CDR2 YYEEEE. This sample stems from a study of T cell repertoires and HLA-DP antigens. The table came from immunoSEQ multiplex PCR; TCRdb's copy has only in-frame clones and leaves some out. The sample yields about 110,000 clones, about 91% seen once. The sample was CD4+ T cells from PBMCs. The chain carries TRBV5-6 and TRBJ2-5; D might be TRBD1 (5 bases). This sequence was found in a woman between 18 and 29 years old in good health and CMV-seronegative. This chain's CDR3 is CASSLEQGSTQYF. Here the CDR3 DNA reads TGTGCCAGCAGCTTGGAGCAGGGATCAACCCAGTACTTC.